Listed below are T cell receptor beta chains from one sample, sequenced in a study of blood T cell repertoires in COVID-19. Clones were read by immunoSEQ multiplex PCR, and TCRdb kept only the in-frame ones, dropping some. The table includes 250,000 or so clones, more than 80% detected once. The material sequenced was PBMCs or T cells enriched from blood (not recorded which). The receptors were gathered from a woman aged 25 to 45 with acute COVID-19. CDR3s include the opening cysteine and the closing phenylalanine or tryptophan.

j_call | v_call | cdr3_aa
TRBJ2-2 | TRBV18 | CASSPWVAGEFGTGELFF
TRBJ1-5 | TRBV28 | CASSGGGGISNQPQHF
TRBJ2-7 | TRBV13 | CASSRRDSYEQYF
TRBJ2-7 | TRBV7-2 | CASSADRVSYEQYF
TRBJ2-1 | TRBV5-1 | CASSPKGLAGWNEQFF
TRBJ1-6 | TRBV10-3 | CATNPGTGASPLHF
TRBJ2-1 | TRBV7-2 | CASSHSNEQFF
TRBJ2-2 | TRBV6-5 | CASSTQGFSGELFF
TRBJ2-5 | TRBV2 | CASRGASGRETQYF
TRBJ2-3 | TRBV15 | CATSREDSGDLSTDTQYF
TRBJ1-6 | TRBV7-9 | CASTEVFSPLHF
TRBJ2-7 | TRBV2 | CASSERQPRYYEQYF
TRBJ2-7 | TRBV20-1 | CSASQVQGVGSYEQYF
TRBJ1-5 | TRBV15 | CATSRGPTGYSNQPQHF
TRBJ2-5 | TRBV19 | CASSIGNDRVKGEYQYF
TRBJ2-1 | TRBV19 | CASSTVAGTYNEQFF
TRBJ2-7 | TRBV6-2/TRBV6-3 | CASSYSSDPGAYEQYF
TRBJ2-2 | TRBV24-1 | CATSTIRGTGELFF
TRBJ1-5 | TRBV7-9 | CASSLPGNQPQHF
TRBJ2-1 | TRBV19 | CASSSRDINEQFF
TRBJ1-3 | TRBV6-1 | CASSEYEQGYGNTIYF
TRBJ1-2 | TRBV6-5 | CASRPGVSPYGYTF
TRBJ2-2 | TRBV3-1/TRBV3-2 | CASRGAGNTGELFF
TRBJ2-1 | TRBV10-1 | CASSEPGPGGNEQFF
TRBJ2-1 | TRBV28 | CASGGLGSGNPYNEQFF
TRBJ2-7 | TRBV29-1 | CSVEDLRGPVYEQYF
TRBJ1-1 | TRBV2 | CASRDSEVPEAFF
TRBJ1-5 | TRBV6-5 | CASSLDFVNQPQHF
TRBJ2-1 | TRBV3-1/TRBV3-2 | CASSQRGLAAYNEQFF
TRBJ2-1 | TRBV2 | CASSQGQWNEQFF
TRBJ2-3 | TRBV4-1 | CASSQEERDTQYF
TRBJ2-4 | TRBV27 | CASSSDKALAKNIQYF
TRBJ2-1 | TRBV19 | CASSFPRGVKGNEQFF
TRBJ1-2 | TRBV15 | CATSRDVASYGYTF
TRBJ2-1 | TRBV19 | CASSKKRQGPYNEQFF
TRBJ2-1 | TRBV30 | CAWSGQDIGNEQFF
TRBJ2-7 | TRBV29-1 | CSVEEGSGGLGREQYF
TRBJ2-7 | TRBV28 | CASRRQGAYEQYF
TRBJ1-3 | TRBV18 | CASSPTELSGNTIYF
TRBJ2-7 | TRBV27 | CASSFSWGQPFNEQYF
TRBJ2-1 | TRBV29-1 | CSVGAGSSYNEQFF
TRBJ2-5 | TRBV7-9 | CASSQWGQGAEETQYF
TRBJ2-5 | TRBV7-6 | CASSSGGFQETQYF
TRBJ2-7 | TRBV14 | CASSQDWRESGYEQYF
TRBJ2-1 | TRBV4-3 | CASSRAGAEQFF
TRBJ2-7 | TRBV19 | CASSMGAGTGIYEQYF
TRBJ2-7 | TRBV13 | CASSLFRSGGQYF
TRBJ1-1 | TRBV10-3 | CATGTGNTEAFF
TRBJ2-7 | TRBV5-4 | CASSLGQVNSYEQYF
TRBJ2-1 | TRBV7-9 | CASSLAGSSQFF
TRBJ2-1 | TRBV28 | CASSLSGTRLF
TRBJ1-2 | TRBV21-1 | CASSRGPASPFGYTF
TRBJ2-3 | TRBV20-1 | CSASPSGRMTSTDTQYF
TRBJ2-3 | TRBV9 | CASSPLAGGTDTQYF